This TCR beta chain was found in a study of blood T cells in healthy people across ages. Across the study: Per two T cells, template switching captured roughly one barcoded beta molecule.

The authors ran a second PCR of roughly 6 to 12 cycles using a sample-barcoded 5' primer and a J-beta primer mix. MiXCR was run by TCRdb on the 5' RACE reads, yielding one entry per CDR3 protein. Here the sample spans around 790,000 distinct CDR3 sequences, 44% being singletons. Germline V gene sequence: CDR1 SGHRS, CDR2 YFSETQ. CDR3 length: 16 amino acids. The sample was blood. The rearrangement uses TRBV5-1 and TRBJ2-1; a weak D match, TRBD2 (5 bases). Near its end, the DNA agrees better with TRBJ2-7, so the J call may be wrong. The TCR comes from a man aged 60 to 69 in good health. Written as DNA, the CDR3 is TGCGCCAGCAGCTTGTTAACGGGAAGCTCCTACAATGAGCAGTACTTC. Translated, it gives CASSLLTGSSYNEQYF.